Given below is one T cell receptor beta chain in context. This specimen comes from a study of blood T cell repertoires in COVID-19. Sequencing used immunoSEQ multiplex PCR; TCRdb keeps in-frame clones, though not all of them. The table records almost 400,000 clones, approximately 90% of them present only once. The participants were between roughly 18 and 100 years old and came from under 25 US areas. Each participant's cohort was designated according to participant-reported clinical history. The CDR3 length is 15 residues. With 2 bases clipped from V and 2 bases from J, the junction kept 4 bases outside the gene matches. Germline V gene sequence: CDR1 LGHNA, CDR2 YSLEER.

This TCR was sampled from a woman in her 30s with acute COVID-19. The specimen was PBMCs or T cells enriched from blood (not recorded which). The chain has TRBV4-3 and TRBJ2-5; the match to TRBD2 covers 8 bases. The CDR3 sequence is CASSQQTSVQETQYF. The CDR3 DNA is TGCGCCAGCAGCCAACAGACTAGCGTTCAAGAGACCCAGTACTTC.